These 2 T cell receptor beta chains were all obtained from the same sample, sequenced in a study of T cells after yellow fever vaccination. TCRdb fed the 5' RACE reads into MiXCR, producing one record per CDR3 protein. Among some 600,000 distinct CDR3 sequences listed, 9% to 15% were seen once. Sequenced here: PBMCs, sampled on the day of the yellow fever booster vaccination. Receptor source: a man aged 30 to 39 who received the YFV17D yellow fever vaccine.

This clonotype was seen a few times. The chain uses TRBV20-1 and TRBJ2-7, with 7 nucleotides matching TRBD2. The CDR3 covers 12 residues. The germline V gene encodes CDR1 DFQATT and CDR2 SNEGSKA (reference sequence). V gave up 8 bases and J gave up 7 bases; unmatched junction bases: 11. The CDR3 protein is CSHGAGVVEQYF. The CDR3 DNA follows: TGCAGTCACGGGGCGGGAGTGGTTGAGCAGTACTTC.

The chain links TRBV15 to TRBJ2-1, with unresolved D. The CDR3 contains 15 residues. Trimming removed 3 bases at V and 10 bases at J, with 19 bases between. Germline V gene sequence: CDR1 LNHNV, CDR2 YYDKDF (reference sequence). CDR3 sequence (DNA): TGTGCCACCAGCAGGGCCCTTGGCGGCATGATCGAGCAGTTCTTC. Its protein product is CATSRALGGMIEQFF.